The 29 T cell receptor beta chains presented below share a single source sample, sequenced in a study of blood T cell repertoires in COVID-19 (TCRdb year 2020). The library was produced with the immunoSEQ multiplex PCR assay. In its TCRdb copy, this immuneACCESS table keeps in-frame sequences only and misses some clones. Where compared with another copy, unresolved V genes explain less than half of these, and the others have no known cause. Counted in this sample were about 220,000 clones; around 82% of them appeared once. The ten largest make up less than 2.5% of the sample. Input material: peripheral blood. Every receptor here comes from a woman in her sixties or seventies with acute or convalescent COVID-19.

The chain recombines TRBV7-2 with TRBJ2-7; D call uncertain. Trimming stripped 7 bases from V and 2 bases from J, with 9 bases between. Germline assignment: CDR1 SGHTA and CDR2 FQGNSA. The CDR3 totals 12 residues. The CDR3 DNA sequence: TGTGCCAGCACCGGTAGTCCCTACGAGCAGTACTTC. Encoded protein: CASTGSPYEQYF. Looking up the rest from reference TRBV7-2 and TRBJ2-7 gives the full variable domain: GAGVSQSPSNKVTEKGKDVELRCDPISGHTALYWYRQSLGQGLEFLIYFQGNSAPDKSGLPSDRFSAERTGGSVSTLTIQRTQQEDSAVYLCASTGSPYEQYFGPGTRLTVT.

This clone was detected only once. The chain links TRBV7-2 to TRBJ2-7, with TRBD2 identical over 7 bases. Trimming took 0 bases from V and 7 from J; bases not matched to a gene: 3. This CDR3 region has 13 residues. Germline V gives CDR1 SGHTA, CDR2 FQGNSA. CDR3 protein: CASSLAAGDEQYF. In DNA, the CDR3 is TGTGCCAGCAGCTTAGCGGCGGGGGATGAGCAGTACTTC.

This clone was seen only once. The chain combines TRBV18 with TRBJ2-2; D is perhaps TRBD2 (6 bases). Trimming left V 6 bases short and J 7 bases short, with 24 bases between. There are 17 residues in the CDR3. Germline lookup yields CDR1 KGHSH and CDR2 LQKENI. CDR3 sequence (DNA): TGTGCCAGCTCCCTTCGGGGAGGTGGACATATCAACGGGGAGCTGTTTTTT. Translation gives CASSLRGGGHINGELFF. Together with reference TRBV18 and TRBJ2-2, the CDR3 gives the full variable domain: NAGVMQNPRHLVRRRGQEARLRCSPMKGHSHVYWYRQLPEEGLKFMVYLQKENIIDESGMPKERFSAEFPKEGPSILRIQQVVRGDSAAYFCASSLRGGGHINGELFFGEGSRLTVL.

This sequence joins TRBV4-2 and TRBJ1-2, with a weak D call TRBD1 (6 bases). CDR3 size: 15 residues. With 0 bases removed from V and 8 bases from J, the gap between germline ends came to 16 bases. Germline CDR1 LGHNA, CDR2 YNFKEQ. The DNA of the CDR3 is TGTGCCAGCAGCCAAGATGGTAACAGGGAAGAGGGCTACACCTTC. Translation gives CASSQDGNREEGYTF.

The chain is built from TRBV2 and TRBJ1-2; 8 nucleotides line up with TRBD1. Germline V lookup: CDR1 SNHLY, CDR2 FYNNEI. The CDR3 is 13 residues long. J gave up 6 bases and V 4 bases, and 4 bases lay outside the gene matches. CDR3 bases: TGTGCCAGCAGTGTTCGCAGGGGGCATGGCTACACCTTC. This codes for CASSVRRGHGYTF.

CDR3 amino acids: CASSFGTGSGELFF. As DNA, the CDR3 is TGTGCCAGCAGCTTCGGGACAGGGAGCGGGGAGCTGTTTTTT. This chain links TRBV11-2 with TRBJ2-2, with 9 bases fitting TRBD1. CDR3 length: 14 residues. Unmatched junction bases numbered 3, after V lost 3 bases and J lost 7 bases. CDR1 is SGHAT, CDR2 FQNNGV, per germline. Full variable domain (missing parts from reference TRBV11-2 and TRBJ2-2): EAGVAQSPRYKIIEKRQSVAFWCNPISGHATLYWYQQILGQGPKLLIQFQNNGVVDDSQLPKDRFSAERLKGVDSTLKIQPAKLEDSAVYLCASSFGTGSGELFFGEGSRLTVL.

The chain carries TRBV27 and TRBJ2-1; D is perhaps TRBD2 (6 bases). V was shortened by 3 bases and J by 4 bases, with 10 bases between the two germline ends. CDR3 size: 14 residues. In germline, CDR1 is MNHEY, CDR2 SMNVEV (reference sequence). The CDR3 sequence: CASSLGTSYNEQFF. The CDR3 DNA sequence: TGTGCCAGCAGTTTGGGGACTTCTTACAATGAGCAGTTCTTC.

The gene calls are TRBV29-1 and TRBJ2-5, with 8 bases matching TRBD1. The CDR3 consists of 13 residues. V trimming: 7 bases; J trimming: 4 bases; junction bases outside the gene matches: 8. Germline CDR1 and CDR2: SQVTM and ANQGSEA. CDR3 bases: TGCAGCGGCGGACAGGGAAATTCAGAGACCCAGTACTTC. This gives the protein CSGGQGNSETQYF.

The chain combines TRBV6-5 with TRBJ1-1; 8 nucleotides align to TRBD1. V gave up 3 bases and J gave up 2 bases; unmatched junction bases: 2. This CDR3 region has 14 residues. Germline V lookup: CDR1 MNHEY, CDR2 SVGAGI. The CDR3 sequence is CASSYDRGNTEAFF. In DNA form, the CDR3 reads TGTGCCAGCAGTTATGACAGGGGAAACACTGAAGCTTTCTTT.

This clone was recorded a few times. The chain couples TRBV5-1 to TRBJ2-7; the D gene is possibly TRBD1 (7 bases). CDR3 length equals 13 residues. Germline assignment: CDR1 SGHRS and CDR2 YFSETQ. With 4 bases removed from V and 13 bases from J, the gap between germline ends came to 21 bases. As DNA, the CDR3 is TGCGCCAGCAGCCCGGAGGGGACAGTCACCCCATACTTC. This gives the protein CASSPEGTVTPYF.

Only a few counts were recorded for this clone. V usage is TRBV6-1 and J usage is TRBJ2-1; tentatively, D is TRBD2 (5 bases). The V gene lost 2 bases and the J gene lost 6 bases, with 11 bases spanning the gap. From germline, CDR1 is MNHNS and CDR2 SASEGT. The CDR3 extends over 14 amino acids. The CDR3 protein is CASSEWAAGNEQFF. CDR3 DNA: TGTGCCAGCAGTGAATGGGCGGCGGGCAATGAGCAGTTCTTC.

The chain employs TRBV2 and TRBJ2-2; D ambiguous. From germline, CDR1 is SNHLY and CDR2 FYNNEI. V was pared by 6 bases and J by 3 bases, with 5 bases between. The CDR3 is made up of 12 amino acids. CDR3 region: CASSPDTGELFF. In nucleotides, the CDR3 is TGTGCCAGCAGCCCTGACACCGGGGAGCTGTTTTTT.

CDR3 in DNA: TGCAGCGTGCATAAAGGTACAGGGGGGGTCAATGAGCAGTTCTTC. Protein sequence: CSVHKGTGGVNEQFF. This chain connects TRBV29-1 to TRBJ2-1; tentative D call: TRBD1 (8 bases). Germline V gives CDR1 SQVTM, CDR2 ANQGSEA. The CDR3 totals 15 residues. Deletions cut 6 bases from V and 6 bases from J, with 21 bases between.

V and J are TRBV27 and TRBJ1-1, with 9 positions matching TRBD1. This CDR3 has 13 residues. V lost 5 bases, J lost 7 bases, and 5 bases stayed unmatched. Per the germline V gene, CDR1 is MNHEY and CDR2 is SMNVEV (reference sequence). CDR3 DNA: TGTGCCAGCAGTAGGGACAGGGCATTTGAAGCTTTCTTT. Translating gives CASSRDRAFEAFF.

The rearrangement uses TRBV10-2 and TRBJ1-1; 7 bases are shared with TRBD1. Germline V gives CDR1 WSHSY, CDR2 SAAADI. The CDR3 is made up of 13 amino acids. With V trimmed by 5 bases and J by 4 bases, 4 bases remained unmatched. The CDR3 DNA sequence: TGCGCCAGCAGTTGGACAGGAGGCACTGAAGCTTTCTTT. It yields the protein CASSWTGGTEAFF.

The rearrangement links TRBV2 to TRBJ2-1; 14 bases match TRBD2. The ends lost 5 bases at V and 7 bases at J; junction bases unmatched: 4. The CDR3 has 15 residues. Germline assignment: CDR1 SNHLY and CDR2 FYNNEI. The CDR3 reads CASSTGTSGGNEQFF. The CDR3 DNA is TGTGCCAGCAGTACCGGGACTAGCGGGGGAAATGAGCAGTTCTTC.

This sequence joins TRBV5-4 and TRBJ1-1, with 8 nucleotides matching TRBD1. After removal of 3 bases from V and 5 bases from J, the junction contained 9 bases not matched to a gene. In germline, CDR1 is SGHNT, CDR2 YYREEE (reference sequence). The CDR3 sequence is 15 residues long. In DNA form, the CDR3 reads TGTGCCAGCAGCTCGATACAGGGGGTGAGTACTGAAGCTTTCTTT. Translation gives CASSSIQGVSTEAFF.

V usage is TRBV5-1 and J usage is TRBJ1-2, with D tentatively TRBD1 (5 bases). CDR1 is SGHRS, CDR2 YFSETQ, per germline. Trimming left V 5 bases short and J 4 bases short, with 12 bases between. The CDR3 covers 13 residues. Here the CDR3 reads CASRDPGGYGYTF. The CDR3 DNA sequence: TGCGCCAGCAGGGACCCCGGGGGCTATGGCTACACCTTC.

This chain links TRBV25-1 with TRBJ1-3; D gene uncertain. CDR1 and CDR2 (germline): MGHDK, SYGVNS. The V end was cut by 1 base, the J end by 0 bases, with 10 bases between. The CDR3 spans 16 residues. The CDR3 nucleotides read TGTGCCAGCAGTGAATCAGGCAGACGCTCTGGAAACACCATATATTTT. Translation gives CASSESGRRSGNTIYF.

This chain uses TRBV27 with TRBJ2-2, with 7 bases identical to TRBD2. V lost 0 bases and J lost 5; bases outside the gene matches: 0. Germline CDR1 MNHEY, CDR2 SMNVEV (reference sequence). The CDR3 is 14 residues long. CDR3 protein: CASSLSGGTGELFF. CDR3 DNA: TGTGCCAGCAGTTTATCGGGGGGGACCGGGGAGCTGTTTTTT.

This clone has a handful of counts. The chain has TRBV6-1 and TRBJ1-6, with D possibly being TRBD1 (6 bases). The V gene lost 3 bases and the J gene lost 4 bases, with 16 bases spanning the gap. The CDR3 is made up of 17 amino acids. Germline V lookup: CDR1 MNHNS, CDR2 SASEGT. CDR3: CASSEARTGFYNSPLHF. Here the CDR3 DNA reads TGTGCCAGCAGTGAGGCACGTACAGGGTTTTATAATTCACCCCTCCACTTT.

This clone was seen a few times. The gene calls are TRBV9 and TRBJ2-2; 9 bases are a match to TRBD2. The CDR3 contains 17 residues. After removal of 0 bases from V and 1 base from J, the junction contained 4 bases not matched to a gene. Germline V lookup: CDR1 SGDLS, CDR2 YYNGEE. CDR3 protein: CASSVVSSGGNTGELFF. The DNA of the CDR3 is TGTGCCAGCAGCGTAGTTAGTAGCGGGGGGAACACCGGGGAGCTGTTTTTT.

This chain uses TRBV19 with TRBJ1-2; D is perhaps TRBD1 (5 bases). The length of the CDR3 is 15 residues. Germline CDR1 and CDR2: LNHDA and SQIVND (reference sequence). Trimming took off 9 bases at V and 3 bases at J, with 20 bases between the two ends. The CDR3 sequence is CASETGGERHYGYTF. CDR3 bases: TGTGCCAGCGAAACGGGAGGGGAAAGGCACTATGGCTACACCTTC. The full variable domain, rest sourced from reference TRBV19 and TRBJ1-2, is DGGITQSPKYLFRKEGQNVTLSCEQNLNHDAMYWYRQDPGQGLRLIYYSQIVNDFQKGDIAEGYSVSREKKESFPLTVTSAQKNPTAFYLCASETGGERHYGYTFGSGTRLTVV.

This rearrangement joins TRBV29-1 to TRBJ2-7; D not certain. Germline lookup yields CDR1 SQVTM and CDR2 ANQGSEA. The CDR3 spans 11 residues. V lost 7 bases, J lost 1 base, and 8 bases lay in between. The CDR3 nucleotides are TGCAGCGCTCTATCATCCTACGAGCAGTACTTC. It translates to CSALSSYEQYF.

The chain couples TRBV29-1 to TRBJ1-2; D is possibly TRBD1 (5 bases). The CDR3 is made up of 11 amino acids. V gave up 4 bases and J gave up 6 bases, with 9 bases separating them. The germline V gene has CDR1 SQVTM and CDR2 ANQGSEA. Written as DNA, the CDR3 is TGCAGCGTTGTGGGGGAGGATGGCTACACCTTC. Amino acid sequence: CSVVGEDGYTF.

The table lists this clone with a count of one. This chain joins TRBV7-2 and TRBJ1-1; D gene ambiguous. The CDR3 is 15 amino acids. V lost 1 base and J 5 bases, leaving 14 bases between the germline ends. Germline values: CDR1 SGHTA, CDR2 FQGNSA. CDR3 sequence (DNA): TGTGCCAGCAGCTTAGTGGCGAGGTCCGTGACTGAAGCTTTCTTT. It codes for CASSLVARSVTEAFF. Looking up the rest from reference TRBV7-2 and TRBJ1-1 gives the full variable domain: GAGVSQSPSNKVTEKGKDVELRCDPISGHTALYWYRQSLGQGLEFLIYFQGNSAPDKSGLPSDRFSAERTGGSVSTLTIQRTQQEDSAVYLCASSLVARSVTEAFFGQGTRLTVV.

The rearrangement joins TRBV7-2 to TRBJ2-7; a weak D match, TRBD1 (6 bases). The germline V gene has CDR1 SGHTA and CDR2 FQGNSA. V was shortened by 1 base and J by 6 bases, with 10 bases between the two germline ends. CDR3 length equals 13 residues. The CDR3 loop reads CASSLDRVSEQYF. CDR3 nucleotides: TGTGCCAGCAGCTTAGACAGGGTGTCCGAGCAGTACTTC.

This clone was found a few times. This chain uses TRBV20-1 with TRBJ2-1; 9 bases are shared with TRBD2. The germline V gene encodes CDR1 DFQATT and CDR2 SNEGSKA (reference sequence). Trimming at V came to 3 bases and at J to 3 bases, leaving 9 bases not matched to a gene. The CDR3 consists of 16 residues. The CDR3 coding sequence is TGCAGTGCTAGTAATGAGGCGGGGGGGGTCTACAATGAGCAGTTCTTC. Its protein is CSASNEAGGVYNEQFF.

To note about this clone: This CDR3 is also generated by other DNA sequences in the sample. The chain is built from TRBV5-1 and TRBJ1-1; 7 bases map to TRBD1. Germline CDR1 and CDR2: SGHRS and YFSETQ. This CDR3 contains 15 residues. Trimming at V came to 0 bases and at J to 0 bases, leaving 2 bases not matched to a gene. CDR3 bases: TGCGCCAGCAGCTTGGGGGGGACAGTGAACACTGAAGCTTTCTTT. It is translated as CASSLGGTVNTEAFF.